Shown below are 24 T cell receptor beta chains from a single sample sequenced in a study of OX40 agonist ivuxolimab in advanced cancers. The library was prepared using the immunoSEQ multiplex PCR assay. TCRdb carries this immuneACCESS record with in-frame sequences only. Its versions omit some clonotypes, under half of them owing to an unresolved V gene in the studies checked, with the rest unexplained. The sample table lists 40,000 to 55,000 clones, roughly 93% of them with a count of one. The top ten clonotypes cover approximately 24% of the sample. This material consisted of CD4+ or CD8+ T cells sorted from blood, taken in a trial of the OX40 agonist ivuxolimab. The receptors come from an adult with an advanced solid tumor such as melanoma, head and neck, liver or kidney cancer.

Regarding this clone: A junction end diverges from the germline sequence, so it may reflect a read error. The chain uses TRBV4-3 and TRBJ2-7, with TRBD1 as a possible D gene (5 bases). This CDR3 has 13 residues. The germline V gene encodes CDR1 LGHNA and CDR2 YSLEER. The CDR3 bases are TGCGCCAGCAGCCAGGCCAGGGCCTACAAGCAGTACTTC. Encoded protein: CASSQARAYKQYF.

The V call is TRBV9, the J call TRBJ2-7, with D perhaps being TRBD1 or TRBD2 (6 bases each). Trimming left V 6 bases short and J 7 bases short, with 23 bases between. Germline CDR1 reads SGDLS; CDR2 reads YYNGEE. The length of the CDR3 is 15 residues. The CDR3 here is CASTPRGEPGSEQYF. The CDR3 region has the DNA TGTGCCAGCACCCCAAGGGGGGAGCCCGGGAGTGAGCAGTACTTC. Variable domain in full (rest from reference TRBV9 and TRBJ2-7): DSGVTQTPKHLITATGQRVTLRCSPRSGDLSVYWYQQSLDQGLQFLIQYYNGEERAKGNILERFSAQQFPDLHSELNLSSLELGDSALYFCASTPRGEPGSEQYFGPGTRLTVT.

This chain links TRBV28 with TRBJ1-1; 7 nucleotides agree with TRBD1. J was trimmed by 0 bases and V by 6 bases; bases with no gene match: 10. Germline CDR1 MDHEN, CDR2 SYDVKM. The length of the CDR3 is 16 residues. CDR3 loop: CASRPNRGWVNTEAFF. In DNA, the CDR3 is TGTGCCAGCAGGCCAAACAGGGGATGGGTGAACACTGAAGCTTTCTTT. Drawing the rest from reference TRBV28 and TRBJ1-1, the complete variable domain is DVKVTQSSRYLVKRTGEKVFLECVQDMDHENMFWYRQDPGLGLRLIYFSYDVKMKEKGDIPEGYSVSREKKERFSLILESASTNQTSMYLCASRPNRGWVNTEAFFGQGTRLTVV.

The chain couples TRBV9 to TRBJ2-1; D tentatively fits TRBD1 or TRBD2 (6 bases each). The CDR3 loop spans 15 amino acids. The V end was cut by 2 bases, the J end by 2 bases, with 11 bases between. Germline CDR1 is SGDLS and CDR2 is YYNGEE. The CDR3 is CASSVGGGPYNEQFF. The CDR3 DNA reads as TGTGCCAGCAGCGTCGGGGGCGGACCCTACAATGAGCAGTTCTTC.

This rearrangement joins TRBV28 to TRBJ1-5, with D possibly TRBD1 on 6 matching bases. With 6 bases removed from V and 2 bases from J, the gap between germline ends came to 14 bases. This CDR3 region has 15 residues. Per the germline V gene, CDR1 is MDHEN and CDR2 is SYDVKM. CDR3 coding DNA: TGTGCCAGCAGATATCAGGGGAGCGGCAATCAGCCCCAGCATTTT. Protein sequence: CASRYQGSGNQPQHF. The full variable domain, in which reference TRBV28 and TRBJ1-5 provide the parts outside the CDR3, is DVKVTQSSRYLVKRTGEKVFLECVQDMDHENMFWYRQDPGLGLRLIYFSYDVKMKEKGDIPEGYSVSREKKERFSLILESASTNQTSMYLCASRYQGSGNQPQHFGDGTRLSIL.

The chain uses TRBV10-3 and TRBJ1-4; a weak D match, TRBD1 (6 bases). Germline CDR1 ENHRY, CDR2 SYGVKD. CDR3 length: 18 residues. Trimming shortened V by 0 bases and J by 7 bases, and 21 bases separated the two germline ends. CDR3 nucleotides: TGTGCCATCAGTGAGTCTACAGGGTCGGGTGGAGGGTGTGAAAAACTGTTTTTT. Its protein is CAISESTGSGGGCEKLFF.

The chain has TRBV10-3 and TRBJ2-2; D gene unclear. The CDR3 has 15 amino acids. Germline V gene sequence: CDR1 ENHRY, CDR2 SYGVKD. V was clipped by 3 bases and J by 4 bases, with 12 bases between them. In DNA, the CDR3 is TGTGCCATCAGTGAAGAGCCCCCGAGCACCGGGGAGCTGTTTTTT. Translation: CAISEEPPSTGELFF.

The rearrangement uses TRBV27 and TRBJ1-5; D unresolved. Germline V gene data show CDR1 as MNHEY and CDR2 as SMNVEV (reference sequence). V was trimmed by 5 bases and J by 9 bases, leaving 11 bases between them. CDR3 length equals 12 residues. CDR3 coding DNA: TGTGCCAGCAGTCCCCTGGAGGGGCCCCAGCATTTT. As protein: CASSPLEGPQHF.

The chain joins TRBV19 to TRBJ2-1; D call uncertain. The CDR3 totals 13 residues. Trimming removed 4 bases at V and 5 bases at J, with 9 bases between. Germline V gives CDR1 LNHDA, CDR2 SQIVND (reference sequence). The CDR3 loop is CASSRQPHNEQFF. DNA of the CDR3: TGTGCCAGTAGTAGGCAGCCCCACAATGAGCAGTTCTTC.

The CDR3, as DNA: TGTGCCAGCAGCTTAGACTCCGGACAGGTGCTATCAACCAATGAGTTCTTC. Translating it yields CASSLDSGQVLSTNEFF. V gene TRBV7-2 combines with J gene TRBJ2-1; 7 nucleotides align to TRBD1. The V gene's germline CDR1 is SGHTA and CDR2 FQGNSA. V dropped 1 base and J dropped 14; count of bases not matched to a gene: 20. CDR3 length equals 17 residues.

This chain links TRBV5-6 with TRBJ2-7; D call uncertain. This CDR3 is 13 amino acids long. Between the trimmed V and J ends, which lost 4 bases and 0 bases, there was a span of 8 bases. Per the germline V gene, CDR1 is SGHDT and CDR2 is YYEEEE. CDR3 coding DNA: TGTGCCAGCAGCGGGAATCCCTCCTACGAGCAGTACTTC. Amino acid sequence: CASSGNPSYEQYF. Full variable domain (outside the CDR3, taken from reference TRBV5-6 and TRBJ2-7): DAGVTQSPTHLIKTRGQQVTLRCSPKSGHDTVSWYQQALGQGPQFIFQYYEEEERQRGNFPDRFSGHQFPNYSSELNVNALLLGDSALYLCASSGNPSYEQYFGPGTRLTVT.

This chain joins TRBV28 and TRBJ2-7; 10 positions match TRBD1. The germline V gene encodes CDR1 MDHEN and CDR2 SYDVKM. V shed 3 bases and J 5 bases; nucleotides not matched to a gene: 7. The CDR3 totals 15 residues. The CDR3 bases are TGTGCCAGCAGTTTCCCCTGGGACAGGGGCCACGAGCAGTACTTC. As protein: CASSFPWDRGHEQYF.

The rearrangement links TRBV9 to TRBJ1-3, with 8 bases identical to TRBD1. The CDR3 totals 16 residues. Per the germline V gene, CDR1 is SGDLS and CDR2 is YYNGEE. Trimming at V came to 3 bases and at J to 2 bases, leaving 7 bases not matched to a gene. The CDR3 here is CASSGGQDSAGNTIYF. The CDR3, as DNA: TGTGCCAGCAGCGGGGGACAGGACTCGGCTGGAAACACCATATATTTT.

The chain has TRBV5-4 and TRBJ1-4; possibly TRBD1 for D (6 bases). Trimming shortened V by 3 bases and J by 10 bases, and 22 bases separated the two germline ends. The germline V gene has CDR1 SGHNT and CDR2 YYREEE (reference sequence). CDR3 length: 16 amino acids. The CDR3 bases are TGTGCCAGCAGCTCCCAATCACAGGGAGTGGTGGGAAAACTGTTTTTT. It encodes CASSSQSQGVVGKLFF. Variable domain in full (rest from reference TRBV5-4 and TRBJ1-4): ETGVTQSPTHLIKTRGQQVTLRCSSQSGHNTVSWYQQALGQGPQFIFQYYREEENGRGNFPPRFSGLQFPNYSSELNVNALELDDSALYLCASSSQSQGVVGKLFFGSGTQLSVL.

V usage is TRBV9 and J usage is TRBJ2-3, with D possibly TRBD2 on 6 matching bases. Germline loops: CDR1 SGDLS, CDR2 YYNGEE. The germline V and J ends were trimmed by 3 bases and 6 bases, with 20 bases remaining between them. The CDR3 is 16 amino acids. DNA for the CDR3: TGTGCCAGCAGCGAGACTGGGTCGGGAGCTGGCGATACGCAGTATTTT. Translating it yields CASSETGSGAGDTQYF.

V is TRBV28 and J is TRBJ2-5; TRBD1 aligns across 8 bases. V shed 8 bases, J shed 0 bases, and the junction held 8 bases outside the gene matches. This CDR3 is built from 15 residues. CDR1 MDHEN and CDR2 SYDVKM come from the germline V gene. Here the CDR3 reads CASGRTGQHQETQYF. CDR3 bases: TGTGCCAGCGGCAGGACAGGGCAGCACCAAGAGACCCAGTACTTC.

V usage is TRBV4-3 and J usage is TRBJ2-1, with no clear D. This CDR3 has 15 residues. Trimming took off 4 bases at V and 5 bases at J, with 15 bases between the two ends. Germline values: CDR1 LGHNA, CDR2 YSLEER. This CDR3 is CASSLTRRTDNEQFF. CDR3 in DNA: TGCGCCAGCAGCCTGACCAGACGGACCGACAATGAGCAGTTCTTC.

The chain combines TRBV11-2 with TRBJ2-1, with TRBD1 matching over 8 bases. The V segment lost 6 bases and the J segment 8 bases; nucleotides outside the gene matches: 3. There are 12 residues in the CDR3. Germline-derived CDR1 and CDR2 are SGHAT and FQNNGV. CDR3 residues: CASRTGEDEQFF. The CDR3 bases are TGTGCCAGCAGGACAGGGGAAGATGAGCAGTTCTTC.

This chain uses TRBV29-1 with TRBJ2-7; D uncertain. Per the germline V gene, CDR1 is SQVTM and CDR2 is ANQGSEA. Trimming took off 0 bases at V and 4 bases at J, with 19 bases between the two ends. The CDR3 is made up of 16 amino acids. Here the CDR3 reads CSVEDPIVGSFYEQYF. DNA of the CDR3: TGCAGCGTTGAAGATCCTATTGTGGGCAGCTTTTACGAGCAGTACTTC.

The chain employs TRBV29-1 and TRBJ1-3; D is unclear. The CDR3 runs to 12 residues. Germline CDR1 reads SQVTM; CDR2 reads ANQGSEA. Trimming shortened V by 4 bases and J by 0 bases, and 4 bases separated the two germline ends. This CDR3 reads CSVGDSGNTIYF. The DNA for the CDR3 is TGCAGCGTTGGGGACTCTGGAAACACCATATATTTT.

The V and J genes are TRBV7-9 and TRBJ1-4; D gene unclear. V was trimmed by 2 bases and J by 8 bases, leaving 3 bases between them. Germline CDR1 is SEHNR and CDR2 is FQNEAQ (reference sequence). The CDR3 is made up of 11 amino acids. CDR3 DNA sequence: TGTGCCAGCAGCTTAACAGAAAAACTGTTTTTT. It yields the protein CASSLTEKLFF. Complete variable domain (other parts from reference TRBV7-9 and TRBJ1-4): DTGVSQNPRHKITKRGQNVTFRCDPISEHNRLYWYRQTLGQGPEFLTYFQNEAQLEKSRLLSDRFSAERPKGSFSTLEIQRTEQGDSAMYLCASSLTEKLFFGSGTQLSVL.

The V and J genes are TRBV7-8 and TRBJ1-4, with 8 bases identical to TRBD1. CDR3 length: 14 residues. V shed 6 bases and J 7 bases; nucleotides not matched to a gene: 7. Looked up from germline, CDR1 is SGHVS and CDR2 is FQNEAQ. The CDR3, as DNA: TGTGCCAGCAGTCAAGGACAGGGTGGTGAAAAACTGTTTTTT. Its translation: CASSQGQGGEKLFF.

The V call is TRBV4-3, the J call TRBJ2-1, with D perhaps assigned TRBD1 or TRBD2 (5 bases each). The CDR3 has 16 amino acids. The ends were cut back, 2 bases at V and 8 bases at J, with 19 bases in the middle. CDR1 and CDR2 from the germline V gene are LGHNA and YSLEER. The CDR3: CASSQTQDSLVDEQFF. CDR3 sequence (DNA): TGCGCCAGCAGCCAAACACAGGACTCGTTAGTCGATGAGCAGTTCTTC.

The V call is TRBV11-2, the J call TRBJ2-7; no clear D gene. The CDR3 is made up of 14 amino acids. Germline V gene lookup returns CDR1 SGHAT and CDR2 FQNNGV. V lost 1 base and J 2 bases, leaving 9 bases between the germline ends. The CDR3 sequence: CASSLATGAYEQYF. The CDR3 DNA is TGTGCCAGCAGCTTAGCTACCGGCGCCTACGAGCAGTACTTC.